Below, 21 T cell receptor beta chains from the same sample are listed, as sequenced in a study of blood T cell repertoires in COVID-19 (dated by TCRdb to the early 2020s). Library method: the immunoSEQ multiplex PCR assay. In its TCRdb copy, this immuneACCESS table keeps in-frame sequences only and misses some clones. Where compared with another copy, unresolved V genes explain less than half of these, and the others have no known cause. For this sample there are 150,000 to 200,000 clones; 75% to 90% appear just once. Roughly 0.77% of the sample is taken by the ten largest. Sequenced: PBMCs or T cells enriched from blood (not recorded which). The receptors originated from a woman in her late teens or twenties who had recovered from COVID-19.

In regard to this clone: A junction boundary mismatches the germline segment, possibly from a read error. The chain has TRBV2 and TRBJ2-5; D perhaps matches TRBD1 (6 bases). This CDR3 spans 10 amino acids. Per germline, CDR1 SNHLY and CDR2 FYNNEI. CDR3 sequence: CASFDRGIHF. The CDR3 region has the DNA TGTGCCAGCTTTGATAGGGGGATACACTTC.

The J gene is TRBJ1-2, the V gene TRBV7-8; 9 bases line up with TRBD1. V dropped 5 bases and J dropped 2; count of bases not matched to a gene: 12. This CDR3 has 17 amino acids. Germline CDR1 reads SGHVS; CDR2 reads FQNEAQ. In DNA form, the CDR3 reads TGTGCCAGCAGCGTTTCAATGGGGACAGGGTTGAACTATGGCTACACCTTC. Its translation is CASSVSMGTGLNYGYTF.

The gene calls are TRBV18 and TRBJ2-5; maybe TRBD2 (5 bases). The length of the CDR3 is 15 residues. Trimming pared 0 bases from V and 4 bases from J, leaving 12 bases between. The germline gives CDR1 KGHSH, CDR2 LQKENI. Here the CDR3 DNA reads TGTGCCAGCTCACCACCGGGAGCGTTGGGAGAGACCCAGTACTTC. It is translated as CASSPPGALGETQYF.

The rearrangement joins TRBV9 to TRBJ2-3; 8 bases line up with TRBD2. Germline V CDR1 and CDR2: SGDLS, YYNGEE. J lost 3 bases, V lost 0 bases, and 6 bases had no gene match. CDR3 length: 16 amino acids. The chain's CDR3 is CASSVDISGTTDTQYF. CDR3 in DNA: TGTGCCAGCAGCGTAGACATTAGCGGGACTACAGATACGCAGTATTTT.

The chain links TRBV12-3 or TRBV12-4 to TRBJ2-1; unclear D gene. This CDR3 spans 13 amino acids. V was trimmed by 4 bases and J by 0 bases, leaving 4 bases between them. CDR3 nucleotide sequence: TGTGCCAGCAGTTCCAGCTCCTACAATGAGCAGTTCTTC. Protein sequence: CASSSSSYNEQFF.

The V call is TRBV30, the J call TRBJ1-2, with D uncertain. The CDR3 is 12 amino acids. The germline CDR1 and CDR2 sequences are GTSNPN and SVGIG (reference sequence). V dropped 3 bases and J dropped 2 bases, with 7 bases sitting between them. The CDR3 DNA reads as TGTGCCTGGAGCGGGAGCAACTATGGCTACACCTTC. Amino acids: CAWSGSNYGYTF.

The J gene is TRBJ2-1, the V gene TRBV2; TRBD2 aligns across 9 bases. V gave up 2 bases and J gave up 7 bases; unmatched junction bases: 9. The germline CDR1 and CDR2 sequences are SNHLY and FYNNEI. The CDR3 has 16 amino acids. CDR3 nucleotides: TGTGCCAGCAGTGAACCGTGGCGGGAGGGCAAGAATGAGCAGTTCTTC. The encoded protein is CASSEPWREGKNEQFF.

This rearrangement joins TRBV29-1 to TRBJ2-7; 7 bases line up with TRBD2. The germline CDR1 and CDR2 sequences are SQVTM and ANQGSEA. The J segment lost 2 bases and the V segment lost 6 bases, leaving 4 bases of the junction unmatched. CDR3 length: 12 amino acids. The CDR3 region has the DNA TGCAGCGTATCAAGCGGGGCCTACGAGCAGTACTTC. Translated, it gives CSVSSGAYEQYF.

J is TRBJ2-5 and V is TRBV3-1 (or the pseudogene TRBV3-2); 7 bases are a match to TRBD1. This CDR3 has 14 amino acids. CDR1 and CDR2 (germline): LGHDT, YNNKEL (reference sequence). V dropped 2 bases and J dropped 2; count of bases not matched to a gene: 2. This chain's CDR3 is CASSQSGQQETQYF. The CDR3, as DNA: TGTGCCAGCAGCCAATCGGGACAGCAAGAGACCCAGTACTTC.

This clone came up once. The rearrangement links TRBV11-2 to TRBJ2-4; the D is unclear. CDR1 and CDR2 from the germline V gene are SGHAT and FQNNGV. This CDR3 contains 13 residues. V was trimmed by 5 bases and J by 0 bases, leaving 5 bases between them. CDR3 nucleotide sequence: TGTGCCAGCAGCAGCGTAGCCAAAAACATTCAGTACTTC. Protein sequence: CASSSVAKNIQYF.

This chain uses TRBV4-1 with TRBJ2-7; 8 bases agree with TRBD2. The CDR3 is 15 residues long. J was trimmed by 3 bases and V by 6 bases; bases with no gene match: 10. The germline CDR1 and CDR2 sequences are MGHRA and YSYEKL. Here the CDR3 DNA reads TGCGCCAGCAGACAAAGAGCGGGAGCGAACTACGAGCAGTACTTC. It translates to CASRQRAGANYEQYF.

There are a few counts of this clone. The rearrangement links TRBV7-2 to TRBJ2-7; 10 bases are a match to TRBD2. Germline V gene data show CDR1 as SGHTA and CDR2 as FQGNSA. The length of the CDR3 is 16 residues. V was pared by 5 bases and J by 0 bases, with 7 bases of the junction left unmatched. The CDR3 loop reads CASSLRIAGGSYEQYF. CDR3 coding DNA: TGTGCCAGCAGCCTGAGGATAGCGGGAGGCTCCTACGAGCAGTACTTC.

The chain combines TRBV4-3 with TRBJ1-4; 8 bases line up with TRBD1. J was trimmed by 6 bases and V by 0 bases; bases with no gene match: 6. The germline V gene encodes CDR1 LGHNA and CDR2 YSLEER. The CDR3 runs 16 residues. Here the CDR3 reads CASSQESAGGDEKLFF. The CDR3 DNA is TGCGCCAGCAGCCAAGAATCGGCAGGGGGCGATGAAAAACTGTTTTTT.

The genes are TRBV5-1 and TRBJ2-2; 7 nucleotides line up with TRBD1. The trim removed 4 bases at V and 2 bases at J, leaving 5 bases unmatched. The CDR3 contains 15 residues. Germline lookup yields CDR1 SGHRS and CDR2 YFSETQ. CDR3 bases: TGCGCCAGCAGCCCCGACAGGGCCAACACCGGGGAGCTGTTTTTT. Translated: CASSPDRANTGELFF.

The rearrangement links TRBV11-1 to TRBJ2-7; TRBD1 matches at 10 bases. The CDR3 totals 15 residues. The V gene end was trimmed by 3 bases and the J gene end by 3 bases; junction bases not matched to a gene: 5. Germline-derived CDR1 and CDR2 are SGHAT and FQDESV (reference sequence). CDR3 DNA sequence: TGTGCCAGCAGCTTGGGACAGGGGATAGTCTACGAGCAGTACTTC. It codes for CASSLGQGIVYEQYF.

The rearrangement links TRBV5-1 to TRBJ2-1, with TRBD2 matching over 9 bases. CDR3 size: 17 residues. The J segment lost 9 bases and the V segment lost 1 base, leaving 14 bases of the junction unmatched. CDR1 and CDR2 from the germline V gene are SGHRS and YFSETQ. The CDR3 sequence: CASSLMGLAEVVGEQFF. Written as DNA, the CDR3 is TGCGCCAGCAGCTTGATGGGACTAGCAGAGGTGGTGGGTGAGCAGTTCTTC.

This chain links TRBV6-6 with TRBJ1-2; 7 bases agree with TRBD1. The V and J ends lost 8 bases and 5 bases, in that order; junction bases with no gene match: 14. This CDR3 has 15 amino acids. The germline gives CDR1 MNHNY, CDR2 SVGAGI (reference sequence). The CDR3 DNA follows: TGTGCCAGCGAGCCCGGGACAGACCTCTCGTATGGCTACACCTTC. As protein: CASEPGTDLSYGYTF.

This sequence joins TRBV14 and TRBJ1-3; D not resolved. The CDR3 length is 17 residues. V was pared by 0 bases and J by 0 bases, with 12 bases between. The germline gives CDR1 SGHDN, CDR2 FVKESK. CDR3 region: CASSQEFGSRSGNTIYF. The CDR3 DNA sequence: TGTGCCAGCAGCCAAGAATTTGGCTCTCGCTCTGGAAACACCATATATTTT.

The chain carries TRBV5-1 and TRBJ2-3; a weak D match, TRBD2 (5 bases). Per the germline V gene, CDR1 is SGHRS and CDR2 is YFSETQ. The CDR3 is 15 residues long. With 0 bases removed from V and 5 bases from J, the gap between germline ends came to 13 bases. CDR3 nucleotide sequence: TGCGCCAGCAGCTTGGAGGCGAGGGCCATAGATACGCAGTATTTT. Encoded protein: CASSLEARAIDTQYF.

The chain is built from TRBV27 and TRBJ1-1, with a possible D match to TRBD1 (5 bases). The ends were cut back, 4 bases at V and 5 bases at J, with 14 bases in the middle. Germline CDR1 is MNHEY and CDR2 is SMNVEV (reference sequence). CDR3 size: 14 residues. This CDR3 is CASSSRGGGTEAFF. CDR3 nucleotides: TGTGCCAGCAGTTCCCGGGGGGGTGGGACTGAAGCTTTCTTT.

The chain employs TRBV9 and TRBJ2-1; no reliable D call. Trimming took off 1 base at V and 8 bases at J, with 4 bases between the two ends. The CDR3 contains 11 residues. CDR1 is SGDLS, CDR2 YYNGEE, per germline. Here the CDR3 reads CASSVSYEQFF. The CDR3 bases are TGTGCCAGCAGCGTAAGCTATGAGCAGTTCTTC.